This T cell receptor beta chain was obtained from a study of Graves' ophthalmopathy and Graves' hyperthyroidism. General observations from the study: Discriminating ophthalmopathy from stable hyperthyroidism, a 13-signature model attained a sensitivity of approximately 85% and a specificity of around 81%.

The CDR3 extends over 13 amino acids. V lost 6 bases to trimming and J lost 8 bases; unmatched junction nucleotides: 8. The sequenced template was RNA, covering the TCR beta CDR3 region. HTBI primers were used in a first-round RT-PCR, which preceded a second-round multiplex PCR. Via MiXCR, TCRdb re-called the multiplex PCR reads, giving one row per CDR3 protein. The table includes a few hundred thousand distinct CDR3 sequences, around 21% detected once. Aged 18 to 65, hyperthyroidism patients had new diagnoses of under 2 months' duration. The PBMC fraction was derived from 9 to 10 ml of fresh peripheral blood. This clonotype was detected once. Its target is not known.

This chain links TRBV12-3 or TRBV12-4 with TRBJ1-2; TRBD1 matches 8 bases. Sequencing was carried out using peripheral blood. The TCR was taken from a woman younger than 30 with stable Graves' hyperthyroidism. The CDR3 DNA follows: TGTGCCAGCAGCCTGCAGGGGGCGGAAGGCTACACCTTC. This encodes CASSLQGAEGYTF.